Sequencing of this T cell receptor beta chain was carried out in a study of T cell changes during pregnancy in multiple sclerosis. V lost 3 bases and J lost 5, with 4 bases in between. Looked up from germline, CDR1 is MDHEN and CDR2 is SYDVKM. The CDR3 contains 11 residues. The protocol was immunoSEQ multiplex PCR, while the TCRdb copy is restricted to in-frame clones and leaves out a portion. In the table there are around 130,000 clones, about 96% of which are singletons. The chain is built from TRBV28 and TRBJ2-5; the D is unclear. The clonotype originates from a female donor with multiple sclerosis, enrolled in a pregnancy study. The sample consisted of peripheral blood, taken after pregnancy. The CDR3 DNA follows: TGTGCCAGCAGTTTCATGGAGACCCAGTACTTC. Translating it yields CASSFMETQYF.